Here is one TCR beta chain with its context. The table lists this clonotype with many counts. Its specific antigen is unknown. Base qualities are not provided; no much larger clone lies one nucleotide away. According to the study, the label for this sample's treatment or condition signals: live attenuated yellow fever vaccine strain. A standard Ficoll-Paque protocol was used to isolate PBMCs from peripheral blood. CD4 and CD8 T-cell fractions were isolated with Dynabeads CD4 and CD8 positive selection kits. TriZol was used to extract RNA from bulk PBMCs, from CD4 and CD8 fractions, and from dextramer-positive and dextramer-negative fractions. This sample was included in a study of T cells after yellow fever vaccination (dated by TCRdb to the late 2010s). Background for the entire study: The SMART-Seq v4 Ultra Low Input RNA kit was used to prepare libraries from fractions with low cell numbers. To track T-cell clones before and after primary and booster YFV17D yellow fever vaccination, bulk TCR alpha and beta repertoires were sequenced longitudinally. The cohort comprised two healthy male donors, one aged 18 to 30 and one aged 30 to 40 years. Blood was drawn at multiple timepoints before and after primary and secondary immunization, with bulk PBMC replicates and cell subsets isolated.

From a lookup of the germline V gene, CDR1 and CDR2 are SQVTM and ANQGSEA. The CDR3 goes from the cysteine to the phenylalanine over 14 residues. The kept DNA is CDR3 alone, 42 bases in frame from the first base. Cut back by 3 bases and 6 bases, the V and J ends lie 14 bases apart. Synthesis of TCR cDNA relied on 5'RACE template switching, a step that introduced a universal primer site along with unique molecular identifiers. Priming of cDNA synthesis was performed from both the TCR alpha and TCR beta constant segments. Library amplification involved two PCR steps, and the second step added sample barcodes and sequencing adapters. Sequencing of libraries was done on Illumina HiSeq 2500 (2x100 bp) or NovaSeq (2x150 bp). The authors processed their data as follows. MIGEC was used to demultiplex reads and collapse the reads into UMI consensus sequences, and MiXCR was used for V(D)J alignment. Clonotypes responding to the vaccine were identified with edgeR on replicate PBMC samples, with the criteria of FDR below 0.01 and a log2 fold change above 5 up to day 15. Bulk clonotypes were assigned CD4 or CD8 identity according to which sequenced CD4 or CD8 repertoire held them at higher abundance. TCRdb reran the public reads through fastp at Q25 and MiXCR, keeping productive beta chains. A single entry per CDR3 protein holds the most common genes and DNA from its merged rows. The V and J calls reflect TCRdb's pipeline rather than the authors' work. The sample table contains more than 120,000 distinct CDR3 sequences; only one count was recorded for roughly 8% of them. The top ten constitute less than 0.95% of the sample.

General study outcomes and caveats: The secondary T-cell response was found to be weaker but faster than the primary response, with a peak reached on day 5 rather than on day 15. Most clones expanded after primary vaccination were re-detected after the booster (just under 97% of CD4 and more than 70% of CD8), suggesting broad memory maintenance. A small fraction of clonotypes showed up in both the CD4 and CD8 compartments, probably as a result of convergent recombination. Because only two donors were included in the study, the extent to which the findings can be generalized is limited. FACS-sorted repertoires could contain abundant contaminating clonotypes from the bulk population, so computational filtering was required.

This clonotype was sampled from a man aged 30 to 39 who received the YFV17D yellow fever vaccine. The chain couples TRBV29-1 to TRBJ2-2, with the D call tentatively TRBD1 or TRBD2, each fitting 6 bases. Sample: CD4+ T cells sorted from PBMCs, taken 5 days after the yellow fever booster vaccination. Read as DNA, the sequence is TGCAGCGTTGAGGCCGGGGGCGCGTCCGGGGAGCTGTTTTTT. Its product reads: CSVEAGGASGELFF.